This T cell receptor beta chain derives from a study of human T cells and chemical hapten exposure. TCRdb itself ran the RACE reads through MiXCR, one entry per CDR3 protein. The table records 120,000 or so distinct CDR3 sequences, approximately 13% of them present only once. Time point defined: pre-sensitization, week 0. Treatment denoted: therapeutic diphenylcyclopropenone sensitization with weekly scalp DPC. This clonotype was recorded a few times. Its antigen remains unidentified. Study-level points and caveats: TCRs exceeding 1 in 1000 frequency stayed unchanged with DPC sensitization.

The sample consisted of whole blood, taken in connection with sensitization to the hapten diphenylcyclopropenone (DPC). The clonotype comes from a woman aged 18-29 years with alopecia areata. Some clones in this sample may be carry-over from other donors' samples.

The CDR3 sequence: CSADRGEKLFF. The CDR3 nucleotides read TGCAGTGCCGACCGGGGGGAAAAACTGTTTTTT. The V call is TRBV20-1, the J call TRBJ1-4, with D possibly being TRBD1 (5 bases). Trimming stripped 6 bases from V and 8 bases from J, with 10 bases between. This CDR3 spans 11 amino acids. Germline V lookup: CDR1 DFQATT, CDR2 SNEGSKA (reference sequence).